The clone carrying this T cell receptor beta chain was observed a handful of times. The antigen remains unidentified. The data originate from a study of human T cells and chemical hapten exposure. General study results and limits: All donors were alopecia patients, so their immunity may differ from that of healthy people.

Library construction involved attaching unique molecular identifiers to individual cDNA molecules, which allowed quantitative, reproducible TCR counting. TCRdb re-analysed the RACE reads in MiXCR, keeping a single row per CDR3 protein. The repertoire holds about 160,000 distinct CDR3 sequences, with 25% to 30% as singletons. Indicated time point: patch test 3, about 24 weeks after DPC sensitization. Stated treatment: therapeutic diphenylcyclopropenone sensitization with weekly scalp DPC. The CDR3 is 14 amino acids. V lost 7 bases, J lost 6 bases, and 19 bases lay in between. CDR1 is SQVTM, CDR2 ANQGSEA, per germline.

The J gene is TRBJ2-1, the V gene TRBV29-1, with D possibly matching TRBD2 (7 bases). This sample comprised whole blood, obtained in connection with sensitization to the hapten diphenylcyclopropenone (DPC). The receptor was derived from a woman aged 18-30 years with alopecia areata. Some clones in this sample may be carry-over from other donors' samples. CDR3 region: CSAQGGALLNEQFF. CDR3 DNA sequence: TGCAGCGCCCAAGGGGGGGCGCTTCTCAATGAGCAGTTCTTC.